The entry below describes one T cell receptor beta chain. The target antigen is unknown. Study-wide findings and caveats: Tumor Tregs overlapped most with tumor, then blood, naive CD4+ cells.

Semi-nested PCR with Nested Universal Primer A followed constant-region reverse priming of full-length variable regions. One entry per CDR3 protein, called by TCRdb with MiXCR from the 5' RACE reads. Of tens of thousands of distinct CDR3 sequences listed, less than 30% are singletons. CDR1 and CDR2 from the germline V gene are MNHNY and SVGAGI (reference sequence). Germline trimming cut 6 bases from V and 4 bases from J; bases unmatched to any gene: 19. This CDR3 has 20 amino acids. Cells sorted as Tregs were CD4+, CD25+ and CD127-/low. V and J are TRBV6-6 and TRBJ2-2; 11 nucleotides match TRBD2. The TCR comes from a female donor with breast cancer. Sequences were obtained from tumor-infiltrating Tregs sorted from the breast tumor. CDR3 nucleotide sequence: TGTGCCAGCAGCAAAACTAGCGTGACTAGCGGGGAATCGAGCACCGGGGAGCTGTTTTTT. Amino acids: CASSKTSVTSGESSTGELFF.